A selection of T cell receptor beta chains follows, all from one sample in a study of T cells in Graves' hyperthyroidism and ophthalmopathy. TCRdb redid the calling of the multiplex PCR reads with MiXCR, one entry per CDR3 protein. The table lists around 500,000 distinct CDR3 sequences, around 13% of them singletons. Sequences were obtained from blood. These receptors all stem from a woman between 35 and 50 years old with Graves' hyperthyroidism. Each CDR3 is given with its conserved first and last residue. The D gene is left open where the match is weak. Not every row has a clone size; where given, it reads once, few, many or a size class.

>few|TRBJ2-1|NA|TRBV5-1
TGCGCCAGCAACTTGGCCGGGAGTATTTCCTACAATGAGCAGTTCTTC
CASNLAGSISYNEQFF
>many|TRBJ2-1|TRBD2|TRBV20-1
TGCAGTGCTAGCCCCAGGACTAGCCCCATCAATGAGCAGTTCTTC
CSASPRTSPINEQFF
>many|TRBJ2-7|NA|TRBV18
TGTGCCAGCTCACCTTCACAGCAGTCCTACGAGCAGTACTTC
CASSPSQQSYEQYF
>many|TRBJ2-3|TRBD1|TRBV7-9
TGTGCCAGCAGCGAAGGGACAGTCACGTACCAGGATACGCAGTATTTT
CASSEGTVTYQDTQYF
>NA|TRBJ2-2|NA|TRBV7-3
TGTGCCAGCAGCTTATCAGGGTACACCGGGGAGCTGTTTTTT
CASSLSGYTGELFF
>NA|TRBJ1-2|NA|TRBV6-1
TGTACCAGCAGTGACGGACAACGAACCTATGGCTACACCTTC
CTSSDGQRTYGYTF
>NA|TRBJ2-1|TRBD2|TRBV19
TGTGCCAGTAGTCCGGGACTAGCGGGCAGCCCGTACAATGAGCAGTTCTTC
CASSPGLAGSPYNEQFF
>few|TRBJ2-2|NA|TRBV7-7
TGTGCTAGCAGGGCGTCGGAGACCGGGGAGCTGTTTTTT
CASRASETGELFF
>few|TRBJ2-3|NA|TRBV20-1
TGCAGTGCTCGAAGCATAGTCACAGATACGCAGTATTTT
CSARSIVTDTQYF
>many|TRBJ1-1|NA|TRBV20-1
TGCAGTGCTAGCGTGCATGGGGCTCGTACTGAAGCTTTCTTT
CSASVHGARTEAFF
>few|TRBJ2-1|NA|TRBV24-1
TGTGCCACCAGTGACCCAAGGACGGAACCCTACAATGAGCAGTTCTTC
CATSDPRTEPYNEQFF
>NA|TRBJ2-5|NA|TRBV18
TGTGCCAGCTCACCAATTGGTGATGTAGCAGAGACCCAGTACTTC
CASSPIGDVAETQYF
>many|TRBJ2-1|NA|TRBV28
TGTGCCAGCAGTTTAGGTTCGGGCGATGAGCAGTTCTTC
CASSLGSGDEQFF
>NA|TRBJ1-2|NA|TRBV14
TGTGCCAGCAGCCCCAAGGACTCCTTCAGGGATGGCTACACCTTC
CASSPKDSFRDGYTF
>few|TRBJ2-6|NA|TRBV9
TGTGCCAGCAGCGAAGATCCCTCTGGGGCCAACGTCCTGACTTTC
CASSEDPSGANVLTF
>NA|TRBJ2-3|TRBD2|TRBV7-9
TGTGCCAGCAGCTTCCCTGGACTAGCGGGATCTGGCCAGTATTTT
CASSFPGLAGSGQYF
>once|TRBJ2-7|NA|TRBV7-3
TGTGCCAGCAGCTTAGGAGGGGGCGGCTTCTACGAGCAGTACTTC
CASSLGGGGFYEQYF
>NA|TRBJ1-5|NA|TRBV20-1
TGCAGTGCTAGAGATAGGAGGGGCCTTGAGGGGAATAGCAATCAGCCCCAGCATTTT
CSARDRRGLEGNSNQPQHF
>many|TRBJ1-2|TRBD1|TRBV30
TGTGCCTGGAGTGGACAGGGGCACTATGGCTACACCTTC
CAWSGQGHYGYTF
>many|TRBJ1-1|NA|TRBV30
TGTGCCTGGAGTGTTGGCAGTTCGAGGTACACTGAAGCTTTCTTT
CAWSVGSSRYTEAFF
>NA|TRBJ2-5|TRBD2|TRBV9
TGTGCCAGCGGACCGGGACTAGCGGGAAGGGAGACCCAGTACTTC
CASGPGLAGRETQYF
>many|TRBJ2-1|TRBD2|TRBV20-1
TGCAGTTCTGGACTAGTCCTCAATGAGCAGTTCTTC
CSSGLVLNEQFF
>many|TRBJ1-5|TRBD1|TRBV6-2/TRBV6-3
TGTGCCACCCACTCCGGGACAGACAATCAGCCCCAGCATTTT
CATHSGTDNQPQHF
>NA|TRBJ1-5|NA|TRBV2
TGTGCCAGCAGTGAAACGCGGGGGGGGGACAATCAGCCCCAGCATTTT
CASSETRGGDNQPQHF
>many|TRBJ2-4|NA|TRBV5-1
TGCGCCAGCAGCTTGGAAACAGCCTTAGCCAAAAACATTCAGTACTTC
CASSLETALAKNIQYF
>many|TRBJ2-5|NA|TRBV7-2
TGTGCCAGCAGCCGTTACGTGGCAGGAGGCCAAGAGACCCAGTACTTC
CASSRYVAGGQETQYF
>few|TRBJ2-3|TRBD2|TRBV24-1
TGTGCCACCAGTGACCCAATAGCGGGAGCGCAGTATTTT
CATSDPIAGAQYF
>many|TRBJ2-3|NA|TRBV13
TGTGCCAGCAGCACTAGCACAAGCACAGATACGCAGTATTTT
CASSTSTSTDTQYF
>many|TRBJ2-5|NA|TRBV5-6
TGTGCCAGCAGCTTAGAAGCTCTGGGGGAGACCCAGTACTTC
CASSLEALGETQYF
>many|TRBJ2-3|NA|TRBV5-8
TGTGCCAGCAGCTTGCGAGGAGGGGACAGCACAGATACGCAGTATTTT
CASSLRGGDSTDTQYF
>NA|TRBJ2-7|TRBD2|TRBV28
TGTGCCAGCAGTTACAATTCTCAGCGGGAGAGATACGAGCAGTACTTC
CASSYNSQRERYEQYF
>many|TRBJ2-1|TRBD2|TRBV2
TGTGCCAGCACCTCGTCGGGGGGAGTGTACAATGAGCAGTTCTTC
CASTSSGGVYNEQFF
>NA|TRBJ1-1|NA|TRBV7-9
TGTGCCAGCACTCCCCCGGGCACTGAAGCTTTCTTT
CASTPPGTEAFF
>NA|TRBJ2-2|TRBD2|TRBV5-4
TGTGCCAGCAGCTCATCTAGCGGGAGGCACAACACCGGGGAGCTGTTTTTT
CASSSSSGRHNTGELFF
>once|TRBJ2-5|NA|TRBV20-1
TGCAGTGCCCTGGACCTTCTGGAGACCCAGTACTTC
CSALDLLETQYF
>many|TRBJ1-6|NA|TRBV12-3/TRBV12-4
TGTGCCAGCAGGCCGGGACTCGATAATTCACCCCTCCACTTT
CASRPGLDNSPLHF
>NA|TRBJ2-3|TRBD2|TRBV27
TGTGCCAGCAGTTTAACGCGGGGGATCACAGATACGCAGTATTTT
CASSLTRGITDTQYF
>NA|TRBJ1-1|TRBD1|TRBV29-1
TGCAGCGACCTGACAGGGCTGAACACTGAAGCTTTCTTT
CSDLTGLNTEAFF
>NA|TRBJ1-3|TRBD1|TRBV9
TGTGCCAGCAGCGTAGCTACAGGGGCGAGCTTAAACACCATATATTTT
CASSVATGASLNTIYF
>many|TRBJ1-1|NA|TRBV7-9
TGTGCCAGCAGCTTATCGAGTTGGAACACTGAAGCTTTCTTT
CASSLSSWNTEAFF
>many|TRBJ2-1|TRBD1|TRBV10-3
TGTGCCATCAGCTTAGGACAGGGGGCCCCCTACAATGAGCAGTTCTTC
CAISLGQGAPYNEQFF
>few|TRBJ2-1|TRBD1|TRBV20-1
TGCAGTGCTAGAGCTCTCCAGGGGGCGCTTGGTGAGCAGTTCTTC
CSARALQGALGEQFF
>many|TRBJ1-4|NA|TRBV2
TGTGCCAGCAGTGATCGCAGGGCGGACGAAAAACTGTTTTTT
CASSDRRADEKLFF
>few|TRBJ2-5|TRBD2|TRBV4-1
TGCGCCAGCAGCCAGTTAGCGGGAGCTGGAGAGACCCAGTACTTC
CASSQLAGAGETQYF
>many|TRBJ2-3|NA|TRBV29-1
TGCAGCGTTGAAGAGGTAGCGGTCCTGGATACGCAGTATTTT
CSVEEVAVLDTQYF
>NA|TRBJ2-1|NA|TRBV24-1
TGTGCCACCAGTGATTGGGCGAAATACAATGAGCAGTTCTTC
CATSDWAKYNEQFF
>few|TRBJ1-1|TRBD1|TRBV19
TGTGCCAGTAGTAGACAGGGAAGAATGGGAGGTGAAGCTTTCTTT
CASSRQGRMGGEAFF
>many|TRBJ2-1|NA|TRBV12-3/TRBV12-4
TGTGCCAGCAGCTTCCCGGGTCCCTCCCTTCCGGTCTCCTACAATGAGCAGTTCTTC
CASSFPGPSLPVSYNEQFF
>many|TRBJ2-3|TRBD2|TRBV28
TGTGCCAGCAGTCCGGGAGGACCCACAGATACGCAGTATTTT
CASSPGGPTDTQYF
>many|TRBJ2-3|NA|TRBV20-1
TGCAGTGCTAGGAAAACGGCAGATACGCAGTATTTT
CSARKTADTQYF
>NA|TRBJ1-5|TRBD1|TRBV24-1
TGTGCCACCGGTCAGGGGGCGTCGAGCAATCAGCCCCAGCATTTT
CATGQGASSNQPQHF
>NA|TRBJ2-3|TRBD2|TRBV6-4
TGTGCCAGCAGCCAAAGCGGGAGATACACAGATACGCAGTATTTT
CASSQSGRYTDTQYF
>NA|TRBJ2-1|TRBD2|TRBV19
TGTGCCAGTTCCACGGGAACTACTAGCGGGAGGTTTTACAATGAGCAGTTCTTC
CASSTGTTSGRFYNEQFF
>many|TRBJ2-7|NA|TRBV11-2
TGTGCCAGCAGCTTAACCGAGGGGGGATCCTACGAGCAGTACTTC
CASSLTEGGSYEQYF
>few|TRBJ2-1|NA|TRBV20-1
TGCAGTGCTAGGGAGAGCTCCTACAATGAGCAGTTCTTC
CSARESSYNEQFF